Below are 9 T cell receptor beta chains sequenced from a single sample in a study of OX40 agonist ivuxolimab in advanced cancers. Sequencing was performed with immunoSEQ multiplex PCR; in TCRdb, only in-frame clones are kept and a portion is missing. The sample has about 79,000 clones; 85% to 95% are singletons. The input for sequencing was CD4+ or CD8+ T cells sorted from blood, taken in a trial of the OX40 agonist ivuxolimab. Every receptor here comes from an adult with an advanced solid tumor such as melanoma, head and neck, liver or kidney cancer.

This chain links TRBV5-6 with TRBJ1-1; D is unclear. CDR3 length equals 12 residues. Germline V gives CDR1 SGHDT, CDR2 YYEEEE. V gave up 1 base and J gave up 6 bases, with 7 bases separating them. The CDR3 DNA reads TGTGCCAGCAGCTTGCCTTATGCTGAAGCTTTCTTT. Translating it yields CASSLPYAEAFF.

The gene calls are TRBV7-2 and TRBJ1-5; D gene uncertain. CDR1 and CDR2 from the germline V gene are SGHTA and FQGNSA. This CDR3 comprises 14 residues. The V gene lost 2 bases and the J gene lost 0 bases, with 5 bases spanning the gap. CDR3 sequence: CASSLSSSNQPQHF. DNA of the CDR3: TGTGCCAGCAGCTTAAGTAGTAGCAATCAGCCCCAGCATTTT.

This clone has a single count. Within the sample, other DNA sequences also encode this same CDR3. The chain uses TRBV9 and TRBJ2-1; perhaps TRBD1 as D (6 bases). The CDR3 has 16 residues. Germline V CDR1 and CDR2: SGDLS, YYNGEE. V was pared by 0 bases and J by 0 bases, with 10 bases between. The DNA for the CDR3 is TGTGCCAGCAGCGTAGGAGGGGGAAGCTCCTACAATGAGCAGTTCTTC. Its protein product is CASSVGGGSSYNEQFF.

V and J are TRBV4-1 and TRBJ2-3; TRBD1 aligns across 8 bases. The V gene's germline CDR1 is MGHRA and CDR2 YSYEKL. This CDR3 spans 15 amino acids. V gave up 1 base and J gave up 4 bases; unmatched junction bases: 4. The CDR3 DNA is TGCGCCAGCAGCCAAGTGGCAGGGGGCGCAGATACGCAGTATTTT. As protein: CASSQVAGGADTQYF.

The V call is TRBV4-1, the J call TRBJ1-5; 9 bases are shared with TRBD1. Germline CDR1 and CDR2: MGHRA and YSYEKL. V was clipped by 4 bases and J by 1 base; unmatched bases: 2. The CDR3 consists of 15 residues. In DNA, the CDR3 is TGCGCCAGCAGCCCAGGACAGGGGAGCAATCAGCCCCAGCATTTT. Translation gives CASSPGQGSNQPQHF.

The V call is TRBV10-2, the J call TRBJ2-7, with no clear D. The germline CDR1 and CDR2 sequences are WSHSY and SAAADI. The ends were cut back, 0 bases at V and 3 bases at J, with 9 bases in the middle. The CDR3 extends over 14 amino acids. The chain's CDR3 is CASSESDGIYEQYF. In nucleotides, the CDR3 is TGCGCCAGCAGTGAGTCCGACGGAATCTACGAGCAGTACTTC.

CDR3 sequence: CASSYQGAGGEQYF. CDR3 bases: TGTGCCAGCAGTTATCAGGGGGCGGGAGGCGAGCAGTACTTC. The rearrangement joins TRBV27 to TRBJ2-7; tentatively, D is TRBD1 or TRBD2 (8 bases each). Looked up from germline, CDR1 is MNHEY and CDR2 is SMNVEV (reference sequence). The length of the CDR3 is 14 residues. Trimming took 4 bases from V and 6 from J, leaving 16 bases between them.

The V call is TRBV2, the J call TRBJ2-1; D may be TRBD1 (5 bases). With 6 bases removed from V and 9 bases from J, the gap between germline ends came to 15 bases. In germline, CDR1 is SNHLY, CDR2 FYNNEI. The CDR3 has 13 amino acids. CDR3 in amino acids: CASRPTVWVEQFF. The DNA for the CDR3 is TGTGCCAGCAGGCCGACAGTCTGGGTTGAGCAGTTCTTC.

A remark on this clone: Other DNA sequences in the sample encode the same CDR3. The rearrangement links TRBV2 to TRBJ2-1, with 12 bases fitting TRBD2. This CDR3 contains 14 residues. Germline loops: CDR1 SNHLY, CDR2 FYNNEI. Trimming took 3 bases from V and 9 from J; bases not matched to a gene: 3. The CDR3 is CASSEWTSGVEQFF. The CDR3 DNA reads as TGTGCCAGCAGTGAGTGGACTAGCGGGGTTGAGCAGTTCTTC. Using reference TRBV2 and TRBJ2-1 for the parts outside the CDR3, the full variable domain is EPEVTQTPSHQVTQMGQEVILRCVPISNHLYFYWYRQILGQKVEFLVSFYNNEISEKSEIFDDQFSVERPDGSNFTLKIRSTKLEDSAMYFCASSEWTSGVEQFFGPGTRLTVL.